These 21 T cell receptor beta chains share one sample of origin, sequenced in a study of shared clonotypes between healthy human individuals. Generated by immunoSEQ multiplex PCR, the TCRdb table keeps only in-frame clones and is missing some. The repertoire includes approximately 530,000 clones, approximately 94% of them detected once, and around 0.066% sits in the top ten. Input material: naive CD4+ T cells sorted from blood. Documented subset: CD45RA+ positively selected. These receptors came from a woman aged 30 to 39 in good health.

V usage is TRBV6-5 and J usage is TRBJ2-6; 7 bases agree with TRBD1. The length of the CDR3 is 15 residues. The junction had 4 bases not matched to a gene; V was cut back by 6 bases and J by 2 bases. The germline gives CDR1 MNHEY, CDR2 SVGAGI. CDR3 nucleotide sequence: TGTGCCAGCAGATATGACAGGGCTGGGGCCAACGTCCTGACTTTC. The encoded protein is CASRYDRAGANVLTF.

The rearrangement links TRBV11-2 to TRBJ2-7; D is perhaps TRBD1 (6 bases). Trimming left V 1 base short and J 1 base short, with 8 bases between. CDR1 and CDR2 (germline): SGHAT, FQNNGV. The CDR3 is made up of 14 amino acids. The CDR3: CASSLGQVSYEQYF. The CDR3 nucleotides are TGTGCCAGCAGCTTAGGACAGGTTTCCTACGAGCAGTACTTC.

This clone showed up just once. The chain carries TRBV19 and TRBJ1-1, with 8 bases that match TRBD1. CDR3 size: 13 residues. Germline trimming cut 5 bases from V and 3 bases from J; bases unmatched to any gene: 2. The germline V gene encodes CDR1 LNHDA and CDR2 SQIVND (reference sequence). CDR3 nucleotides: TGTGCCAGTAGTGACAGGGGCGACACTGAAGCTTTCTTT. Amino acids: CASSDRGDTEAFF.

This sequence joins TRBV20-1 and TRBJ2-7; no definite D call. Germline CDR1 and CDR2: DFQATT and SNEGSKA (reference sequence). Trimming removed 2 bases at V and 7 bases at J, with 6 bases between. This CDR3 comprises 10 residues. CDR3 sequence: CSARSREQYF. CDR3 nucleotide sequence: TGCAGTGCTAGATCACGGGAGCAGTACTTC.

This clone was seen just once. The chain links TRBV18 to TRBJ2-1, with 7 positions matching TRBD1. The trim removed 4 bases at V and 4 bases at J, leaving 19 bases unmatched. The CDR3 is 19 amino acids. Germline lookup yields CDR1 KGHSH and CDR2 LQKENI. The CDR3 bases are TGTGCCAGCTCACACCTCAAAGCCAAAACGGGACAGAGATACAATGAGCAGTTCTTC. It is translated as CASSHLKAKTGQRYNEQFF.

The chain carries TRBV18 and TRBJ1-5, with a tentative D call TRBD1 (5 bases). Per the germline V gene, CDR1 is KGHSH and CDR2 is LQKENI. The CDR3 has 15 residues. V lost 2 bases to trimming and J lost 1 base, with 9 bases between them. As DNA, the CDR3 is TGTGCCAGCTCACCAGGGGGAGGGAGCAATCAGCCCCAGCATTTT. Translated: CASSPGGGSNQPQHF.

The chain carries TRBV7-4 and TRBJ1-1; no reliable D call. The CDR3 totals 12 residues. Looked up from germline, CDR1 is SGHVT and CDR2 is SQSDAQ. The germline V and J ends were trimmed by 5 bases and 6 bases, with 10 bases remaining between them. The CDR3 spells CASSPQQPEAFF. The CDR3 DNA sequence: TGTGCCAGCAGCCCACAGCAGCCTGAAGCTTTCTTT.

The V and J genes are TRBV27 and TRBJ1-5; no reliable D call. The CDR3 has 14 amino acids. Germline V gene lookup returns CDR1 MNHEY and CDR2 SMNVEV (reference sequence). V lost 5 bases and J lost 5, with 13 bases in between. The CDR3 spells CASSPHPADQPQHF. In nucleotides, the CDR3 is TGTGCCAGCAGTCCCCACCCAGCCGATCAGCCCCAGCATTTT.

The V and J genes are TRBV30 and TRBJ1-1; 7 positions agree with TRBD1. Germline V gene data show CDR1 as GTSNPN and CDR2 as SVGIG (reference sequence). The CDR3 runs 14 residues. The DNA of the CDR3 is TGTGCAATAAAGGGGAGGGGGCGAAGCACTGAAGCTTTCTTT. Protein sequence: CAIKGRGRSTEAFF.

J is TRBJ2-3 and V is TRBV6-5; 11 positions agree with TRBD1. This CDR3 spans 15 amino acids. Germline V gene data show CDR1 as MNHEY and CDR2 as SVGAGI. V lost 0 bases to trimming and J lost 6 bases; unmatched junction nucleotides: 2. The CDR3: CASSYSDRGRDTQYF. CDR3 DNA sequence: TGTGCCAGCAGTTACTCGGACAGGGGGCGGGATACGCAGTATTTT.

V is TRBV14 and J is TRBJ2-6; possible D gene TRBD2, 7 bases. V dropped 0 bases and J dropped 3 bases, with 12 bases sitting between them. CDR1 is SGHDN and CDR2 is FVKESK in the germline V gene. CDR3 length equals 17 residues. CDR3 sequence: CASSQDIGGRGANVLTF. The CDR3 bases are TGTGCCAGCAGCCAAGATATCGGGGGGCGTGGGGCCAACGTCCTGACTTTC. The complete variable domain, with remaining parts taken from reference TRBV14 and TRBJ2-6, reads EAGVTQFPSHSVIEKGQTVTLRCDPISGHDNLYWYRRVMGKEIKFLLHFVKESKQDESGMPNNRFLAERTGGTYSTLKVQPAELEDSGVYFCASSQDIGGRGANVLTFGAGSRLTVL.

This chain connects TRBV27 to TRBJ2-7, with D unresolved. Germline CDR1 reads MNHEY; CDR2 reads SMNVEV (reference sequence). This CDR3 contains 15 residues. Trimming pared 0 bases from V and 5 bases from J, leaving 14 bases between. The CDR3 protein is CASSLSIPPRHEQYF. The DNA of the CDR3 is TGTGCCAGCAGTTTATCGATTCCCCCTCGCCACGAGCAGTACTTC.

The CDR3 DNA is TGTGCCAGCAGTTCCCCGGGACAGGGGGTGGGTGAGCAGTACTTC. Translation: CASSSPGQGVGEQYF. The chain is built from TRBV28 and TRBJ2-5; 11 bases fit TRBD1. Germline V lookup: CDR1 MDHEN, CDR2 SYDVKM. J lost 11 bases, V lost 4 bases, and 12 bases had no gene match. The CDR3 runs to 15 residues.

The chain recombines TRBV18 with TRBJ1-5; D is ambiguous. The germline V gene has CDR1 KGHSH and CDR2 LQKENI. The CDR3 length is 12 residues. V was clipped by 2 bases and J by 6 bases, with 5 bases between them. The CDR3 DNA follows: TGTGCCAGCTCACCAGGGAGTCAGCCCCAGCATTTT. Its translation is CASSPGSQPQHF. The full variable domain, in which reference TRBV18 and TRBJ1-5 provide the parts outside the CDR3, is NAGVMQNPRHLVRRRGQEARLRCSPMKGHSHVYWYRQLPEEGLKFMVYLQKENIIDESGMPKERFSAEFPKEGPSILRIQQVVRGDSAAYFCASSPGSQPQHFGDGTRLSIL.

In regard to this clone: The identical CDR3 is also encoded by other nucleotide sequences in the sample. The J gene is TRBJ2-5, the V gene TRBV18; no firm D call. With 6 bases removed from V and 2 bases from J, the gap between germline ends came to 10 bases. Germline V lookup: CDR1 KGHSH, CDR2 LQKENI. CDR3 length: 13 amino acids. This CDR3 is CASSPGEQETQYF. The CDR3 bases are TGTGCCAGCTCCCCCGGAGAGCAAGAGACCCAGTACTTC.

The V call is TRBV6-6, the J call TRBJ1-1, with 7 bases that match TRBD1. The ends lost 2 bases at V and 5 bases at J; junction bases unmatched: 5. Looked up from germline, CDR1 is MNHNY and CDR2 is SVGAGI (reference sequence). The CDR3 spans 14 residues. The CDR3 bases are TGTGCCAGCAGTTACGGACAGGTGAGGACTGAAGCTTTCTTT. Its translation is CASSYGQVRTEAFF.

The chain couples TRBV10-3 to TRBJ2-3; 9 bases map to TRBD1. Germline-derived CDR1 and CDR2 are ENHRY and SYGVKD. The CDR3 runs 15 residues. The V and J ends lost 4 bases and 0 bases, in that order; junction bases with no gene match: 2. As DNA, the CDR3 is TGTGCCATCAGTGTCGGGACAGGGAGCACAGATACGCAGTATTTT. As protein: CAISVGTGSTDTQYF.

This sequence joins TRBV28 and TRBJ2-1; possibly TRBD2 for D (6 bases). The V end was cut by 5 bases, the J end by 0 bases, with 14 bases between. In germline, CDR1 is MDHEN, CDR2 SYDVKM. CDR3 length: 16 residues. CDR3 amino acids: CASSPTLANSYNEQFF. As DNA, the CDR3 is TGTGCCAGCAGTCCGACACTAGCAAACTCCTACAATGAGCAGTTCTTC.

The chain recombines TRBV19 with TRBJ1-3; D ambiguous. CDR1 and CDR2 (germline): LNHDA, SQIVND (reference sequence). V lost 5 bases and J 4 bases, leaving 18 bases between the germline ends. The CDR3 is made up of 16 amino acids. Written as DNA, the CDR3 is TGTGCCAGTAGTGGTTATTTGGATGCTCAAGGAAACACCATATATTTT. Protein product: CASSGYLDAQGNTIYF.

The chain employs TRBV4-1 and TRBJ1-5, with D perhaps matching TRBD1 (5 bases). With 0 bases removed from V and 7 bases from J, the gap between germline ends came to 22 bases. The CDR3 spans 18 residues. Germline CDR1 reads MGHRA; CDR2 reads YSYEKL. The CDR3 nucleotides are TGCGCCAGCAGCCAAGACGGGGTTAAGAAGAGGGGTGAACAGCCCCAGCATTTT. Residues: CASSQDGVKKRGEQPQHF.

The J gene is TRBJ2-1, the V gene TRBV7-2; possible D gene TRBD2, 5 bases. The V end lost 0 bases, the J end lost 9 bases, and 15 bases lay between the germline ends. The CDR3 is made up of 15 amino acids. The germline V gene has CDR1 SGHTA and CDR2 FQGNSA. CDR3 protein: CASSLAPGRAGEQFF. Here the CDR3 DNA reads TGTGCCAGCAGCTTAGCCCCTGGGAGAGCAGGTGAGCAGTTCTTC.